This T cell receptor beta chain came from a study of cytomegalovirus exposure and HLA in healthy donors. A multiplex PCR was run with 60 Vbeta primers and 13 Jbeta primers. Sequencing used immunoSEQ multiplex PCR; TCRdb keeps in-frame clones, though not all of them. There are 100,000 to 120,000 clones in the sample; 80% to 85% occur only once, and 2.5% to 3% lies in the top ten. The CDR3 sequence is 15 residues long. V gave up 1 base and J gave up 2 bases, with 12 bases separating them. The germline V gene has CDR1 SGHDN and CDR2 FVKESK. The origin of this receptor is a woman aged 55-69 years in good health and CMV-seropositive. This sequence joins TRBV14 and TRBJ2-7; weak D call: TRBD1 (6 bases). Sequencing input: PBMCs. CDR3 in amino acids: CASSQGTVVTYEQYF. The CDR3 DNA reads TGTGCCAGCAGCCAAGGGACAGTTGTAACCTACGAGCAGTACTTC.